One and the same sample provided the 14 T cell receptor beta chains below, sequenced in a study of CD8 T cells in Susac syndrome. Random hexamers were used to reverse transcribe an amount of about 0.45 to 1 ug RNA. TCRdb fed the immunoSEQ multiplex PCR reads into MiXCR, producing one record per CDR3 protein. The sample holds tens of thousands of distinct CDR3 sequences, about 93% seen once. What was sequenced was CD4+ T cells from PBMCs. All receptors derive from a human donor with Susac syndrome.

In DNA form, the CDR3 reads TGTGCCAGCAGCCCGGGAGGAGAGGGTGGGTTCTTC. Its translation is CASSPGGEGGFF. The chain links TRBV7-8 to TRBJ2-1; 7 nucleotides match TRBD2. Germline CDR1 SGHVS, CDR2 FQNEAQ. J lost 15 bases, V lost 5 bases, and 10 bases had no gene match. The CDR3 is 12 amino acids.

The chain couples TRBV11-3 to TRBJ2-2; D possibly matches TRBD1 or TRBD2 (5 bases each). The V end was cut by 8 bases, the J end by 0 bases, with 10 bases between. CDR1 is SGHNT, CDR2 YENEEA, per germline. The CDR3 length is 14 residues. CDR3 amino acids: CASLGGPNTGELFF. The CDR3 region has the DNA TGTGCCAGCCTTGGGGGTCCGAACACCGGGGAGCTGTTTTTT.

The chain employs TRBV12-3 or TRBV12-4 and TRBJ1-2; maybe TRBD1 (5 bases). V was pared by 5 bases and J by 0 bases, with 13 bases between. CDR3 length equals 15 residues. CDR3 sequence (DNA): TGTGCCAGCAGTCCAGGGCGGGGGGCTAACTATGGCTACACCTTC. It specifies CASSPGRGANYGYTF.

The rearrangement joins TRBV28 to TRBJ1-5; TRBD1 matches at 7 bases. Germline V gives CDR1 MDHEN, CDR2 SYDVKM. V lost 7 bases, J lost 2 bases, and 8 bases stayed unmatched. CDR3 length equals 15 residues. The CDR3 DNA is TGTGCCAGCAAACAGGGACAGTGGGGCAATCAGCCCCAGCATTTT. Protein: CASKQGQWGNQPQHF.

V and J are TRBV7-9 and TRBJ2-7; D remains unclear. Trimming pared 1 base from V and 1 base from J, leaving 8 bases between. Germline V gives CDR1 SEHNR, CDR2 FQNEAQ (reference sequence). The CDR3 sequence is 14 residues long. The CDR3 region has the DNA TGTGCCAGCAGCTTAGGGGTAACTTCCTACGAGCAGTACTTC. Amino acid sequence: CASSLGVTSYEQYF. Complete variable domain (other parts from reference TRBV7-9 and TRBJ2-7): DTGVSQNPRHKITKRGQNVTFRCDPISEHNRLYWYRQTLGQGPEFLTYFQNEAQLEKSRLLSDRFSAERPKGSFSTLEIQRTEQGDSAMYLCASSLGVTSYEQYFGPGTRLTVT.

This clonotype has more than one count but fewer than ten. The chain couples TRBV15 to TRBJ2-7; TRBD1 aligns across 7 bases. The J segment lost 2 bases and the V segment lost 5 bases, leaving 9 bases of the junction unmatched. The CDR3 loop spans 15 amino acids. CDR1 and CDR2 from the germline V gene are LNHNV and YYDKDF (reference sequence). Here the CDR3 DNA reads TGTGCCACCAGCTGGGGAAGACAGGGAGCCTACGAGCAGTACTTC. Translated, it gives CATSWGRQGAYEQYF. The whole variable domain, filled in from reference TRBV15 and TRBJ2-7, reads DAMVIQNPRYQVTQFGKPVTLSCSQTLNHNVMYWYQQKSSQAPKLLFHYYDKDFNNEADTPDNFQSRRPNTSFCFLDIRSPGLGDTAMYLCATSWGRQGAYEQYFGPGTRLTVT.

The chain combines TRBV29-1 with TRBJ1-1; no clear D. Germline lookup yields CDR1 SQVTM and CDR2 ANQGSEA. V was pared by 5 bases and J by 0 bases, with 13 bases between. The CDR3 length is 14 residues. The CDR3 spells CSVITRDLNTEAFF. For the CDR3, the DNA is TGCAGCGTTATAACCCGGGATTTGAACACTGAAGCTTTCTTT.

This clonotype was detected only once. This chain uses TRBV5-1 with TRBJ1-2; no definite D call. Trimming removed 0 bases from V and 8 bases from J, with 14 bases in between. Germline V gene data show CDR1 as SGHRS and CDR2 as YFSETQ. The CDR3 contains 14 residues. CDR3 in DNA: TGCGCCAGCAGCTTGGATGGCGGGCAGCAGGGCTACACCTTC. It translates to CASSLDGGQQGYTF.

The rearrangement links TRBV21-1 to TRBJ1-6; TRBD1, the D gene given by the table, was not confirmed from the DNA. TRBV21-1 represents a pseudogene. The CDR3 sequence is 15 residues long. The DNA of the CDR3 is TGTGCCAGCAGCAAAACGTACAGGGGTGGATCACCCCTCCACTTT. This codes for CASSKTYRGGSPLHF.

The DNA of the CDR3 is TGTGCCAGCAGCTTAATTTCCCCAGATACGCAGTATTTT. This translates into CASSLISPDTQYF. The rearrangement joins TRBV7-2 to TRBJ2-3; no clear D gene. The CDR3 extends over 13 amino acids. CDR1 is SGHTA and CDR2 is FQGNSA in the germline V gene. V gave up 2 bases and J gave up 4 bases, with 7 bases separating them. Filled out from reference TRBV7-2 and TRBJ2-3, the complete variable domain reads GAGVSQSPSNKVTEKGKDVELRCDPISGHTALYWYRQSLGQGLEFLIYFQGNSAPDKSGLPSDRFSAERTGGSVSTLTIQRTQQEDSAVYLCASSLISPDTQYFGPGTRLTVL.

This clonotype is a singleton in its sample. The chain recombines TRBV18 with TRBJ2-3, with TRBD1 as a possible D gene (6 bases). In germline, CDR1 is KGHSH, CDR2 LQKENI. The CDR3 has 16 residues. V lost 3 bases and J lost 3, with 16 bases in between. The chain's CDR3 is CASSPIAQGQTDTQYF. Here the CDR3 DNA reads TGTGCCAGCTCACCCATCGCCCAGGGGCAAACAGATACGCAGTATTTT.

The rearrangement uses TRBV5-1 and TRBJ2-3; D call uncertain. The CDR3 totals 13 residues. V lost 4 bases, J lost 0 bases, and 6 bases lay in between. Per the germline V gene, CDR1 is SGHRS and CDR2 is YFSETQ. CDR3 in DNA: TGCGCCAGCAGCCCGACCAGCACAGATACGCAGTATTTT. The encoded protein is CASSPTSTDTQYF.

CDR3 coding DNA: TGTGCCAGCAGCTTAAGATTAGCGGGAGGTAGCGGGAATGAGCAGTTCTTC. Translated, it gives CASSLRLAGGSGNEQFF. The chain couples TRBV7-6 to TRBJ2-1, with 10 bases identical to TRBD2. Germline CDR1 reads SGHVS; CDR2 reads FNYEAQ. The V segment lost 2 bases and the J segment 7 bases; nucleotides outside the gene matches: 11. The CDR3 runs 17 residues.

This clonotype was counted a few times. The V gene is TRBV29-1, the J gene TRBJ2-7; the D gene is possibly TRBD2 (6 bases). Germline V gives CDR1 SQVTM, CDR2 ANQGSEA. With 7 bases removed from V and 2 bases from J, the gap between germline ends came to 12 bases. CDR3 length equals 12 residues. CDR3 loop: CSAGTFTYEQYF. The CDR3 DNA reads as TGCAGCGCTGGGACTTTCACCTACGAGCAGTACTTC.